Following are 9 T cell receptor beta chains from one sample sequenced in a study of T cells in Graves' hyperthyroidism and ophthalmopathy (dated by TCRdb to about 2019). Libraries were prepared through multiplex PCR. The sequencer listed for this sample is Illumina HiSeq 2000. The TCR beta CDR3 regions were amplified from the RNA transcripts. For the first round of RT-PCR on the TCR CDR3, the HTBI primer set was used together with the Qiagen OneStep RT-PCR kit. Using fastp trimming at Q25 and MiXCR clonotype assembly, TCRdb reanalyzed the public sequencing data and kept in-frame beta chains. Records with the same CDR3 protein are collapsed into one entry carrying the most frequent genes and DNA. This sample comprises fewer than 400,000 distinct CDR3 sequences, about 25% of them detected only once. The top ten constitute less than 75% of the sample. The sequencing input was blood. These receptors came from a man aged 45 to 65 with Graves' hyperthyroidism.

This clonotype has only a few counts. The rearrangement uses TRBV12-3 or TRBV12-4 and TRBJ2-5, with 7 bases fitting TRBD2. The V and J ends lost 10 bases and 7 bases, in that order; junction bases with no gene match: 12. CDR3 length equals 13 residues. CDR3 loop: CANSGAVKGTQYF. The CDR3 region has the DNA TGTGCCAACAGCGGGGCTGTAAAAGGGACCCAGTACTTC.

This chain joins TRBV20-1 and TRBJ2-7; tentative D call: TRBD1 (7 bases). Germline assignment: CDR1 DFQATT and CDR2 SNEGSKA (reference sequence). V lost 3 bases to trimming and J lost 3 bases, with 15 bases between them. The CDR3 totals 14 residues. CDR3 residues: CSASDWGDSYEQYF. CDR3 sequence (DNA): TGCAGTGCTAGCGACTGGGGGGACAGCTACGAGCAGTACTTC.

This clonotype was counted a few times. An end of the junction differs from the germline gene, which may be a read error. V gene TRBV20-1 combines with J gene TRBJ2-5; 9 positions match TRBD1. The CDR3 consists of 15 residues. In germline, CDR1 is DFQATT, CDR2 SNEGSKA (reference sequence). The CDR3 DNA follows: TGCAGTGCTAGTCCGGGACAGGGTGATCAAGCGACCCAGTACTTC. It translates to CSASPGQGDQATQYF.

This clonotype appeared a few times. The chain has TRBV4-1 and TRBJ1-5, with D tentatively TRBD1 (6 bases). Trimming pared 3 bases from V and 2 bases from J, leaving 11 bases between. The CDR3 sequence is 15 residues long. Germline CDR1 is MGHRA and CDR2 is YSYEKL. This CDR3 reads CASSQYREGNQPQHF. CDR3 sequence (DNA): TGCGCCAGCAGCCAGTACAGGGAGGGCAATCAGCCCCAGCATTTT.

The V and J genes are TRBV5-4 and TRBJ2-2; 10 bases agree with TRBD2. CDR1 SGHNT and CDR2 YYREEE come from the germline V gene (reference sequence). The CDR3 consists of 17 residues. Germline trimming cut 1 base from V and 3 bases from J; bases unmatched to any gene: 6. The CDR3 spells CASSLLLAGSDTGELFF. Written as DNA, the CDR3 is TGTGCCAGCAGCTTGTTACTAGCGGGATCCGACACCGGGGAGCTGTTTTTT.

This clonotype was recorded at least ten times. The chain combines TRBV28 with TRBJ2-3; 10 bases are shared with TRBD1. V dropped 6 bases and J dropped 2; count of bases not matched to a gene: 5. Germline V gene data show CDR1 as MDHEN and CDR2 as SYDVKM. The CDR3 sequence is 15 residues long. CDR3 DNA: TGTGCCAGCAGGGACAGGGGGTCCATCACAGATACGCAGTATTTT. Translating gives CASRDRGSITDTQYF.

This clonotype was seen repeatedly, ten times or more. CDR3 sequence: CSVVAPNTEAFF. The CDR3 nucleotides are TGCAGCGTTGTAGCACCGAACACTGAAGCTTTCTTT. The rearrangement joins TRBV29-1 to TRBJ1-1; no firm D call. From germline, CDR1 is SQVTM and CDR2 ANQGSEA. The length of the CDR3 is 12 residues. The V and J ends lost 4 bases and 1 base respectively, with 7 bases between them.

This clonotype was observed a few times. The gene calls are TRBV3-1 and TRBJ2-4; 8 nucleotides match TRBD2. With 1 base clipped from V and 4 bases from J, the junction kept 6 bases outside the gene matches. The CDR3 runs 16 residues. Germline V gene data show CDR1 as LGHDT and CDR2 as YNNKEL (reference sequence). CDR3 region: CASSQVAGRAKNIQYF. The DNA for the CDR3 is TGTGCCAGCAGCCAAGTCGCCGGGAGGGCAAAAAACATTCAGTACTTC.

This chain uses TRBV4-1 with TRBJ2-7; D possibly matches TRBD1 or TRBD2 (5 bases each). V was pared by 2 bases and J by 7 bases, with 15 bases between. Germline V gene data show CDR1 as MGHRA and CDR2 as YSYEKL. This CDR3 has 14 residues. CDR3 region: CASSQSSTWGEQYF. The CDR3 bases are TGCGCCAGCAGCCAATCGTCCACCTGGGGGGAGCAGTACTTC.